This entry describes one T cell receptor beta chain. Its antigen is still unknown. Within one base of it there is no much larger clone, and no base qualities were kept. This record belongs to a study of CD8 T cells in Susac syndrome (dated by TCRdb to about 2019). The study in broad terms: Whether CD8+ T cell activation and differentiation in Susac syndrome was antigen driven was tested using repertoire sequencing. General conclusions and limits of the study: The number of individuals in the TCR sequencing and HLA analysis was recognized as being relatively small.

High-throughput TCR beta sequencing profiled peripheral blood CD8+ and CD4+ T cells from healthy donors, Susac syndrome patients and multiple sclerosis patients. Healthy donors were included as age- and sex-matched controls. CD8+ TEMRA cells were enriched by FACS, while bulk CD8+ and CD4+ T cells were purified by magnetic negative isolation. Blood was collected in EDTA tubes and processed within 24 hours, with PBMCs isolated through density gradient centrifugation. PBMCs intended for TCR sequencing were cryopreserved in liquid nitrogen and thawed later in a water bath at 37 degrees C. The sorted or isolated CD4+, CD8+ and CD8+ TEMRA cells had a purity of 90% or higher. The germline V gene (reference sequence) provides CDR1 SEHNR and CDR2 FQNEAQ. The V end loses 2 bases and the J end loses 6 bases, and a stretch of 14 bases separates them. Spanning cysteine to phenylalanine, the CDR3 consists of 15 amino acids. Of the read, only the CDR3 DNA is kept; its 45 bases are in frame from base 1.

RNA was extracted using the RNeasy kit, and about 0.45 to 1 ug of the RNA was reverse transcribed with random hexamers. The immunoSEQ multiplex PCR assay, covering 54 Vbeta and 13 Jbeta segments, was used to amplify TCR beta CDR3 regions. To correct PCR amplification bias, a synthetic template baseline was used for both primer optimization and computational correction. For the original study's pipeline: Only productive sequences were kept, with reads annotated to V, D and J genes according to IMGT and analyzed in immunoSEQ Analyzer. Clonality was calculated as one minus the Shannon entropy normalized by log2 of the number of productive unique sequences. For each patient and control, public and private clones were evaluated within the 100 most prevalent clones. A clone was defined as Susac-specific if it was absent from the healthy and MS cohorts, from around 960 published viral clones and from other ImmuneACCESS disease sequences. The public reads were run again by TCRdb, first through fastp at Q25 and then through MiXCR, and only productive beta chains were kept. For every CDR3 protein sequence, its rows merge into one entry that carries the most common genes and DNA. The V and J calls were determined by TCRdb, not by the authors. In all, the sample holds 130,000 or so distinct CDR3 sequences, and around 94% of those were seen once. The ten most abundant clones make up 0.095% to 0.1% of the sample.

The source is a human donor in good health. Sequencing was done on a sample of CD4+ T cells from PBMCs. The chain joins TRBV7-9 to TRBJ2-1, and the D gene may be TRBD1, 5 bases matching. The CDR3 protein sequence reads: CASSLKRLQVNEQFF. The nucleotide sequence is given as TGTGCCAGCAGCTTAAAGCGCCTACAGGTCAATGAGCAGTTCTTC.